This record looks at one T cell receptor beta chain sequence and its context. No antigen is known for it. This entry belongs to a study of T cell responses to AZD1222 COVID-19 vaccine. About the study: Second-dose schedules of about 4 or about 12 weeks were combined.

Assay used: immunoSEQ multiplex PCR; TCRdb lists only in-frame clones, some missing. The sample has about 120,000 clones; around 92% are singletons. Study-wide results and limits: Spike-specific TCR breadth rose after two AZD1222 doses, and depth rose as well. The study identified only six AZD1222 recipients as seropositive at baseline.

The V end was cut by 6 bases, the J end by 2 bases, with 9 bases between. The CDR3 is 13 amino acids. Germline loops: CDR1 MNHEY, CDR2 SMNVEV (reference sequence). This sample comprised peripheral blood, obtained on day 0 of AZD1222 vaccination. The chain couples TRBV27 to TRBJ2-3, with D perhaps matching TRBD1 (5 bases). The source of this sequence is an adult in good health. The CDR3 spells CASRRGTTDTQYF. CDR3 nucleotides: TGTGCCAGCAGAAGGGGTACCACAGATACGCAGTATTTT.